These 8 T cell receptor beta chains came from one sample sequenced in a study of T-cell reconstitution after alpha-beta-depleted transplantation in children (dated by TCRdb to the mid-2010s). Sample treatment or condition, as interpreted from the label and publication: allogeneic hematopoietic cell transplantation with graft depleted of TCRalphabeta T cells and CD19 B cells. Library construction relied on PCR. The data were produced on an Illumina HiSeq 2500. TCR library preparation used molecular barcoding, with unique molecular identifiers applied to normalize quantification of the TCRbeta repertoire. TCRdb reworked the public reads: Q25 trimming with fastp, MiXCR clone assembly, productive beta chains retained. Identical CDR3 protein sequences are pooled into one entry, listed with their most common genes and DNA. The sample includes roughly 420,000 distinct CDR3 sequences, with 15% to 20% observed a single time. The ten largest clones take up over 25% of the sample.

The material was PBMCs, mostly from graft donor cells, obtained 360 days after TCRalphabeta/CD19-depleted stem cell transplant. Every receptor here comes from a boy in the first two years of life who had a stem cell transplant for Wiskott-Aldrich syndrome, so the T cells may come from the graft donor.

The rearrangement uses TRBV25-1 and TRBJ2-5, with TRBD1 matching over 7 bases. Germline CDR1 reads MGHDK; CDR2 reads SYGVNS. The junction had 8 bases not matched to a gene; V was cut back by 7 bases and J by 6 bases. This CDR3 has 13 amino acids. CDR3: CASIPRQGKTQYF. The DNA of the CDR3 is TGTGCCAGCATTCCCCGACAGGGAAAGACCCAGTACTTC.

This chain uses TRBV20-1 with TRBJ2-7; D gene uncertain. Trimming pared 7 bases from V and 7 bases from J, leaving 20 bases between. This CDR3 is built from 13 residues. Germline CDR1 is DFQATT and CDR2 is SNEGSKA (reference sequence). The CDR3 loop is CSVRSPWGLEQYF. The DNA for the CDR3 is TGCAGTGTTAGGTCTCCATGGGGTCTGGAGCAGTACTTC.

This clonotype was seen a few times. The V and J genes are TRBV2 and TRBJ2-1; D is possibly TRBD2 (5 bases). V was cut by 5 bases and J by 1 base, with 21 bases left in between. Germline V lookup: CDR1 SNHLY, CDR2 FYNNEI. This CDR3 comprises 18 residues. The CDR3 coding sequence is TGTGCCAGCAGTAGATCCGGGGTAGCCTTACCATCCTACAATGAGCAGTTCTTC. It specifies CASSRSGVALPSYNEQFF.

V usage is TRBV4-1 and J usage is TRBJ1-5; D is unclear. Between the trimmed V and J ends, which lost 1 base and 5 bases, there was a span of 6 bases. Per germline, CDR1 MGHRA and CDR2 YSYEKL. There are 13 residues in the CDR3. The CDR3: CASSQVYDQPQHF. The CDR3 nucleotides read TGCGCCAGCAGCCAAGTGTACGATCAGCCCCAGCATTTT.

This chain joins TRBV2 and TRBJ2-3; D unclear. V lost 7 bases to trimming and J lost 3 bases, with 2 bases between them. Germline V CDR1 and CDR2: SNHLY, FYNNEI. This CDR3 comprises 10 residues. The CDR3 is CASNTDTQYF. DNA of the CDR3: TGTGCCAGCAATACAGATACGCAGTATTTT.

The chain joins TRBV20-1 to TRBJ2-3; no firm D call. Per germline, CDR1 DFQATT and CDR2 SNEGSKA (reference sequence). The germline V and J ends were trimmed by 6 bases and 4 bases, with 8 bases remaining between them. The CDR3 loop spans 11 amino acids. The DNA for the CDR3 is TGCAGTGCGGATTATTCAGATACGCAGTATTTT. Amino acids: CSADYSDTQYF.

The sample holds a few counts of this clonotype. The chain recombines TRBV9 with TRBJ2-6; D ambiguous. The CDR3 consists of 17 residues. Trimming removed 0 bases from V and 0 bases from J, with 10 bases in between. The germline V gene has CDR1 SGDLS and CDR2 YYNGEE. The CDR3, as DNA: TGTGCCAGCAGCGTAGTCCCTACGGCCTCTGGGGCCAACGTCCTGACTTTC. Amino acid sequence: CASSVVPTASGANVLTF.

The chain couples TRBV5-5 to TRBJ1-5, with no clear D. The CDR3 covers 14 residues. V was trimmed by 0 bases and J by 4 bases, leaving 8 bases between them. The germline V gene has CDR1 SGHKS and CDR2 YYEKEE (reference sequence). The CDR3 DNA reads TGTGCCAGCAGCTTGGAGGTTAAGAATCAGCCCCAGCATTTT. Amino acid sequence: CASSLEVKNQPQHF.